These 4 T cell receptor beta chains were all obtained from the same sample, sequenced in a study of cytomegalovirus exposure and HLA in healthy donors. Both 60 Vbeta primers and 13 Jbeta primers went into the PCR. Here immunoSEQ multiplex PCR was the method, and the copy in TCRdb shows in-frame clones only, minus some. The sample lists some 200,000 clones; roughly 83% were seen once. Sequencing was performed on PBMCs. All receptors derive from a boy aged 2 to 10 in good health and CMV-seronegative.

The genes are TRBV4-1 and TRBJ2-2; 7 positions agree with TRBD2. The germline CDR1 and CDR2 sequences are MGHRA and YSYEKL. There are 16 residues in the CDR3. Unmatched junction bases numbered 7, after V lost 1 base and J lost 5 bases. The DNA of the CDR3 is TGCGCCAGCAGCCAAGTCAGGGCTAGCGGAACCGGGGAGCTGTTTTTT. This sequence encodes CASSQVRASGTGELFF.

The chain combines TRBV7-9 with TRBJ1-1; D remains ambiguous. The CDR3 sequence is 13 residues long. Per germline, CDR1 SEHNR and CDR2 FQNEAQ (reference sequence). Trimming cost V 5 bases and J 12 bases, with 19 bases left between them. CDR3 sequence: CASSPPGYEATFF. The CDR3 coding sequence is TGTGCCAGCAGCCCGCCGGGGTATGAGGCGACTTTCTTT.

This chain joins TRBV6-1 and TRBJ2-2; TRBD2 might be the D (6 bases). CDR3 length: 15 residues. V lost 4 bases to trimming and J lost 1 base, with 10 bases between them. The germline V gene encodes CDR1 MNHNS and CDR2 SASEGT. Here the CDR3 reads CASSVSGLNTGELFF. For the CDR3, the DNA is TGTGCCAGCAGTGTAAGCGGGTTGAACACCGGGGAGCTGTTTTTT.

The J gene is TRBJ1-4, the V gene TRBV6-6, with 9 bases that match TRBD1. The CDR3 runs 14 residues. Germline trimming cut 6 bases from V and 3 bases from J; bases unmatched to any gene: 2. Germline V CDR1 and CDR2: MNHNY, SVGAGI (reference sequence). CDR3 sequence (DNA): TGTGCCAGCAGCCGGACAGGGGCTAATGAAAAACTGTTTTTT. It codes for CASSRTGANEKLFF.